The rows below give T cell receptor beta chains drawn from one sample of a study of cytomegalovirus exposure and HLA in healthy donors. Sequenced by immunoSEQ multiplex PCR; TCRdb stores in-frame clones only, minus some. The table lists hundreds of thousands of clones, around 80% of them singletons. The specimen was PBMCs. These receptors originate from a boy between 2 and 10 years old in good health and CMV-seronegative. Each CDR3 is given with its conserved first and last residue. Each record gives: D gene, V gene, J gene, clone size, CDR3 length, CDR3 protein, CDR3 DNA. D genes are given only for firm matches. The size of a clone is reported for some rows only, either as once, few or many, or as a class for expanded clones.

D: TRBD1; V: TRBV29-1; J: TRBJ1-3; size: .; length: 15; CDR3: CSVGPGGISGNTIYF; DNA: TGCAGCGTCGGCCCAGGGGGAATCTCTGGAAACACCATATATTTT
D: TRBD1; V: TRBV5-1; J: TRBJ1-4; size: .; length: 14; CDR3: CASSWGQINEKLFF; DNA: TGCGCCAGCAGCTGGGGACAGATAAATGAAAAACTGTTTTTT
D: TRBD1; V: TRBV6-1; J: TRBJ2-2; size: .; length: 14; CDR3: CASSERQGAGELFF; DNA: TGTGCCAGCAGTGAACGACAGGGGGCTGGGGAGCTGTTTTTT
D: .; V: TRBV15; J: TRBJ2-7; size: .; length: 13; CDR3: CATSRELIYEQYF; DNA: TGTGCCACCAGCAGAGAACTAATCTACGAGCAGTACTTC
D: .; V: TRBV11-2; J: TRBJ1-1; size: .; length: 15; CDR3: CASSLVGGLNTEAFF; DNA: TGTGCCAGCAGCTTAGTTGGAGGGTTGAACACTGAAGCTTTCTTT
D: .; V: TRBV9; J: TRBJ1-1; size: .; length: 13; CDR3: CASSEQVSTEAFF; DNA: TGTGCCAGCAGCGAGCAGGTCTCCACTGAAGCTTTCTTT
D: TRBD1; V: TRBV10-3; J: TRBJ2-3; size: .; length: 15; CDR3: CAVGQGPSRPDTQYF; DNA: TGTGCCGTCGGACAGGGACCCTCCCGCCCAGATACGCAGTATTTT
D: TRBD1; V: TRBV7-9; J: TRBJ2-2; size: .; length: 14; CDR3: CASSATGGTGELFF; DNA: TGTGCCAGCAGCGCCACAGGGGGCACCGGGGAGCTGTTTTTT
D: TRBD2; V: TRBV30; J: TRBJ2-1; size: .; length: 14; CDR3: CAWGFSGFYNEQFF; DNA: TGTGCCTGGGGTTTTAGCGGGTTTTACAATGAGCAGTTCTTC
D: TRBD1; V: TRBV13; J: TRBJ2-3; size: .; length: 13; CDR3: CASSHRQGGTQYF; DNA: TGTGCCAGCAGCCACCGACAGGGCGGTACGCAGTATTTT
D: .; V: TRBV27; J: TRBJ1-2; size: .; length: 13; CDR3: CASSFGQTYGYTF; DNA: TGTGCCAGCAGTTTCGGACAGACCTATGGCTACACCTTC
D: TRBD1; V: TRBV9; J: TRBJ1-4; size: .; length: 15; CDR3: CASSVASGTAEKLFF; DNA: TGTGCCAGCAGCGTAGCTTCCGGGACAGCCGAAAAACTGTTTTTT
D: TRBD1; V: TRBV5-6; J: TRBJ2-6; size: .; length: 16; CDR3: CASSYLRDRALWALTF; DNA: TGTGCCAGCAGCTACCTCCGGGACAGGGCCCTTTGGGCCCTGACTTTC
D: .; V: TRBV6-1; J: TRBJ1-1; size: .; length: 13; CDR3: CASSEGHYTEAFF; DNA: TGTGCCAGCAGTGAAGGACACTACACTGAAGCTTTCTTT
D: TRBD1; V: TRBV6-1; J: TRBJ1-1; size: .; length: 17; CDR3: CASSGGGQGTMNTEAFF; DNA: TGTGCCAGCAGTGGTGGCGGACAGGGGACTATGAACACTGAAGCTTTCTTT
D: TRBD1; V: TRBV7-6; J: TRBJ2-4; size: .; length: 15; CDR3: CASSLGGGEGNIQYF; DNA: TGTGCCAGCAGCTTAGGAGGGGGCGAAGGAAACATTCAGTACTTC
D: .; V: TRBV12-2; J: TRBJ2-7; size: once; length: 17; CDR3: CASRLDRPRDSRYEQYF; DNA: TGTGCAAGTCGCTTAGACCGCCCCCGGGACAGCCGCTACGAGCAGTACTTC
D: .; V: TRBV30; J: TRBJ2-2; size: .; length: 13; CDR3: CAWSLGNTGELFF; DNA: TGTGCCTGGAGTCTAGGGAACACCGGGGAGCTGTTTTTT
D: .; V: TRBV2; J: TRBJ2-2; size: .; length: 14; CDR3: CASVYGSPTGELFF; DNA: TGTGCCAGCGTTTACGGGAGTCCCACCGGGGAGCTGTTTTTT
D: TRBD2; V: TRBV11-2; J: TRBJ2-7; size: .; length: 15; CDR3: CASSPEASGWYEQYF; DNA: TGTGCCAGCAGCCCGGAGGCTAGCGGGTGGTACGAGCAGTACTTC
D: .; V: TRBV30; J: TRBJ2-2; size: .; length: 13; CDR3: CAWRFADTGELFF; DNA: TGTGCCTGGAGGTTCGCGGACACCGGGGAGCTGTTTTTT
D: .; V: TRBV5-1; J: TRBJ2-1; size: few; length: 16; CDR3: CASSLSRSLSDNEQFF; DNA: TGCGCCAGCAGCTTGTCCCGTAGCCTGTCAGACAATGAGCAGTTCTTC
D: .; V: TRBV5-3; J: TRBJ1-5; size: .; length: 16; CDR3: CARSLDRAYSNQPQHF; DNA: TGTGCCAGAAGCTTGGACAGGGCGTATAGCAATCAGCCCCAGCATTTT
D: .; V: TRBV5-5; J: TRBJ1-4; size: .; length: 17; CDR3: CASSLIESLATNEKLFF; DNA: TGTGCCAGCAGCTTGATTGAGAGTCTTGCAACTAATGAAAAACTGTTTTTT
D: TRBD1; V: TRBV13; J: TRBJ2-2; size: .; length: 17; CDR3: CASSSPPGQGNTGELFF; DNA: TGTGCCAGCAGCTCACCCCCGGGACAGGGGAACACCGGGGAGCTGTTTTTT
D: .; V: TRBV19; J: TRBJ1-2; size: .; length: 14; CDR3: CASSPDSVRYGYTF; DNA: TGTGCCAGTAGTCCCGACTCCGTCCGCTATGGCTACACCTTC
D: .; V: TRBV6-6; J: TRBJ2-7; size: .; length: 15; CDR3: CASRDLLGKTNEQYF; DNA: TGTGCCAGCAGGGACCTACTAGGGAAAACCAACGAGCAGTACTTC
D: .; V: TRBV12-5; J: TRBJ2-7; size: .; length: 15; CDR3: CASGLPRRRTYEQYF; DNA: TGTGCTAGTGGTCTCCCCCGCAGGAGGACCTACGAGCAGTACTTC
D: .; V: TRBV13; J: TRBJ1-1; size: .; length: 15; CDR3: CASSPYEPMNTEAFF; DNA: TGTGCCAGCAGCCCCTATGAACCGATGAACACTGAAGCTTTCTTT
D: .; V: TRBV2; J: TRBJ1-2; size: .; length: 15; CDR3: CASSVVQGSNYGYTF; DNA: TGTGCCAGCAGTGTGGTACAGGGCTCAAACTATGGCTACACCTTC
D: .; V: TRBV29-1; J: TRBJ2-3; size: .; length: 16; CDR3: CSVEEALRGVTDTQYF; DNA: TGCAGCGTTGAAGAAGCGCTACGCGGGGTCACAGATACGCAGTATTTT
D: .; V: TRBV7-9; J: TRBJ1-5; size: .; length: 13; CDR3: CASSLPEGQPQHF; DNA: TGTGCCAGCAGCTTACCCGAGGGTCAGCCCCAGCATTTT
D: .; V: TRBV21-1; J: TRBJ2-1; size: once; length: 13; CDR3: CASSKGRATEQFF; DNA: TGTGCCAGCAGCAAGGGCAGGGCGACTGAGCAGTTCTTC
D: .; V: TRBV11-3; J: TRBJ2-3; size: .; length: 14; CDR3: CASSLGEPGDTQYF; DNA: TGTGCCAGCAGCTTAGGGGAGCCCGGGGATACGCAGTATTTT
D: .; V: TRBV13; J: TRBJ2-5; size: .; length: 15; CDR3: CASSLGRRMGETQYF; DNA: TGTGCCAGCAGCTTAGGCCGGCGGATGGGAGAGACCCAGTACTTC
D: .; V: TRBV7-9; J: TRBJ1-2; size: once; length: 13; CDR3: CASYDSILYGYTF; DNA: TGTGCCAGCTACGACAGCATCTTATATGGCTACACCTTC
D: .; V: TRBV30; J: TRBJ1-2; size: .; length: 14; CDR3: CAWRARGPGAGYTF; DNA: TGTGCCTGGAGGGCCAGGGGTCCCGGGGCAGGCTACACCTTC
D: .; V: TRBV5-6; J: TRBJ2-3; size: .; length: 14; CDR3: CASSLVRATDTQYF; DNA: TGTGCCAGCAGCTTGGTCAGGGCCACAGATACGCAGTATTTT
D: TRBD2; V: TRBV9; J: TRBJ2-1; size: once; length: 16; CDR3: CASRAPSGDSYNEQFF; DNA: TGTGCCAGCAGGGCGCCTAGCGGGGACTCCTACAATGAGCAGTTCTTC
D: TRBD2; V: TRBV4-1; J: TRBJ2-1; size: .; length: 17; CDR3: CASSQGPRRENGGEQFF; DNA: TGCGCCAGCAGCCAAGGTCCCCGGCGGGAGAATGGTGGTGAGCAGTTCTTC
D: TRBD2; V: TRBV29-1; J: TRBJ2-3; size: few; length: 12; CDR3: CSIAGGYDTQYF; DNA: TGCAGCATAGCGGGGGGGTACGATACGCAGTATTTT
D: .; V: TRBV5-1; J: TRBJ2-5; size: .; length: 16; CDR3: CASSLGSDSVQETQYF; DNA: TGCGCCAGCAGCTTGGGTTCCGACAGCGTCCAAGAGACCCAGTACTTC
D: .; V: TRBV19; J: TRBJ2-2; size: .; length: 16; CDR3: CASSMSQRAPTGELFF; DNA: TGTGCCAGTAGTATGTCCCAGCGGGCCCCCACCGGGGAGCTGTTTTTT
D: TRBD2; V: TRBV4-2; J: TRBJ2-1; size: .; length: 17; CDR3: CASSPDPSGFLFNEQFF; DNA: TGTGCCAGCAGCCCCGACCCTAGCGGTTTTTTGTTTAATGAGCAGTTCTTC
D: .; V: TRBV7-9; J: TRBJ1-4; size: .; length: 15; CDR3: CASSLVPGVGEKLFF; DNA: TGTGCCAGCAGCTTAGTTCCAGGGGTGGGTGAAAAACTGTTTTTT